This TCR beta chain was sequenced during a study of memory CD4+ T cells and cytomegalovirus serostatus (dated by TCRdb to about 2019). Looking at the study overall: The cohort included around 35 healthy adults from Belgium, of whom 9 were CMV seropositive and about 25 were CMV seronegative. To replicate a published TCR-based CMV serostatus classifier, the researchers sequenced the CD4+ memory TCRbeta repertoires of a Belgian cohort whose cytomegalovirus serostatus was known. Summary of the overall study and its limitations: CMV serostatus prediction reached a median bootstrapped AUC of 0.95 with the original framework and just under 0.93 with a US-trained random forest. Of 164 previously reported CMV-associated TCRbeta sequences, about 72 appeared in the CD4+ memory repertoires, each in one to five individuals. On the Belgian cohort, the classifier based on the original framework reached a median bootstrapped AUC of approximately 0.95, with a 95% CI of 0.76-1.00. Unlike the original study, which covered naive and memory CD4+ and CD8+ populations, the Belgian study sequenced only CD4+CD45RO+ memory cells. The results were interpreted as suggesting that the CMV-associated TCR signature is mostly present in the CD4+ memory repertoire.

Genomic DNA was extracted from sorted cells with the Quick-DNA Microprep Kit. Amplification of TCRbeta DNA was done with the immunoSEQ hsTCRbeta kit, following the protocol from the manufacturer. TCRbeta libraries were sequenced on an Illumina MiSeq instrument. In the source study's methods: After out-of-frame sequences were removed, 2,204,828 distinct TCRbeta sequences remained, averaging about 61,000 per individual. Each individual was scored according to the count of 150 to 200 previously reported CMV-associated TCRbeta sequences and the total productive distinct TCRbeta count. A beta-binomial model was reimplemented in Python, and scikit-learn random forests with default parameters were trained on US cohort data. On the Belgian cohort, classifier performance was reported as the median AUC, along with percentile confidence intervals, across 10,000 bootstrap iterations. TCRdb took over this immuneACCESS table, retaining in-frame rearrangements with V and J assigned. Such tables are incomplete; in checked studies, under half of the missing clones stem from an unresolved V gene, and the remainder is unexplained. V and J calls and clone size are those listed in that table; D and trimming were worked out from the DNA. For this sample there are approximately 52,000 clones; around four fifths appear just once. The leading ten clones occupy 0.77% of the sample.

Concerning this clone: Its antigen is currently not known. The input lacks base qualities; no much larger clone sits a single base away.

V loses 0 bases, J loses 2 bases, and the germline ends lie 12 bases apart. In the germline V gene (reference sequence), CDR1 corresponds to LNHDA and CDR2 to SQIVND. Including cysteine and phenylalanine, the CDR3 has 16 amino acids. The sequence is cut down to CDR3 DNA, 48 bases in frame from base 1. A FACSAria II was used to sort memory CD4+ T cells, defined as single viable CD3+CD4+CD8-CD45RO+ cells. CMV serostatus was assessed using a Roche Elecsys assay, by which serum IgG against CMV pp150, pp28, p38 and p52 was detected. After the samples were thawed, total CD4+ T cells were enriched through positive selection using CD4 magnetic microbeads. Samples originated from another study that specifically interrogated the CD4+ T cell memory repertoire. Following standard operating procedures, peripheral blood mononuclear cells were isolated and cryopreserved, while serum was kept at -80 degrees C. The staining relied on CD3-PerCP (BW264/56), CD4-APC (RPA-T4), CD45RO-PE (UCHT1) and CD8-Pacific Orange (3B5) antibodies, and Sytox blue was used to exclude non-viable cells.

This receptor was identified in an adult in good health and CMV-seronegative. Recombination connected TRBV19 to TRBJ2-3, with a tentative D gene TRBD1 over 6 matching bases. Sequenced input: memory CD4+ T cells from blood. The DNA is as follows: TGTGCCAGTAGTATAGATTCCGGACAGATCACAGATACGCAGTATTTT. The resulting protein is CASSIDSGQITDTQYF.